This T cell receptor beta chain came from a study of cytotoxic CD8 clonotypes in ibrutinib-treated CLL. Whole-study results and caveats: On treatment, the uncommon public clonotypes contracted or remained stable.

This clone was found a few times. Its antigen is still unknown. Measured with immunoSEQ multiplex PCR; TCRdb has only the in-frame clones, and not every one. The table has about 140,000 clones, 80% seen once. The germline V gene has CDR1 SNHLY and CDR2 FYNNEI. The CDR3 spans 12 residues. Trimming took off 6 bases at V and 7 bases at J, with 12 bases between the two ends. Material: PBMCs, obtained after 36 months of ibrutinib treatment. This chain connects TRBV2 to TRBJ2-5; D tentatively fits TRBD1 or TRBD2 (5 bases each). This sequence originates from a human donor with chronic lymphocytic leukemia. CDR3 sequence: CASREGLRTQYF. CDR3 DNA: TGTGCCAGCAGAGAGGGGTTACGGACCCAGTACTTC. Full variable domain (outside the CDR3, taken from reference TRBV2 and TRBJ2-5): EPEVTQTPSHQVTQMGQEVILRCVPISNHLYFYWYRQILGQKVEFLVSFYNNEISEKSEIFDDQFSVERPDGSNFTLKIRSTKLEDSAMYFCASREGLRTQYFGPGTRLLVL.